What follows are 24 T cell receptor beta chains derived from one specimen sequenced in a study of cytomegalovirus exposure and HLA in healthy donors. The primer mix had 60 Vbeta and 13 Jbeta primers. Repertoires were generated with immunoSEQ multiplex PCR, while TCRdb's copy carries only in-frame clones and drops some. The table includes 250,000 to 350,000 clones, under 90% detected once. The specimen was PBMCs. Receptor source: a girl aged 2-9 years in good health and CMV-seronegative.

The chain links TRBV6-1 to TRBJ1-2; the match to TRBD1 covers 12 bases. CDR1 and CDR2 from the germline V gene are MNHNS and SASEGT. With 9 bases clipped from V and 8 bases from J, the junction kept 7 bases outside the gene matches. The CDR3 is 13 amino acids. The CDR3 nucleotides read TGTGCCAGTCAAGCCGGGACAGGGGGCGGCTACACCTTC. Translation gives CASQAGTGGGYTF.

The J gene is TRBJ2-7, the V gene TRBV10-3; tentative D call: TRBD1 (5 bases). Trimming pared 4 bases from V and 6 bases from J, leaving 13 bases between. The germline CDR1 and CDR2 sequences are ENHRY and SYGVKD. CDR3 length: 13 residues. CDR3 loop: CAISVKGSSEQYF. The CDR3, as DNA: TGTGCCATCAGTGTGAAGGGGTCTAGCGAGCAGTACTTC.

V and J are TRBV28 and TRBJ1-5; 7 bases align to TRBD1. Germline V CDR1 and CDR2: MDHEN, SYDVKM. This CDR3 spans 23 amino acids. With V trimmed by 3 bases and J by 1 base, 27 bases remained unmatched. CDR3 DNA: TGTGCCAGCAGTTTCTCGAACGGCAGGGGGACCGCCAAACTTAAGTTGAGCAATCAGCCCCAGCATTTT. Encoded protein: CASSFSNGRGTAKLKLSNQPQHF.

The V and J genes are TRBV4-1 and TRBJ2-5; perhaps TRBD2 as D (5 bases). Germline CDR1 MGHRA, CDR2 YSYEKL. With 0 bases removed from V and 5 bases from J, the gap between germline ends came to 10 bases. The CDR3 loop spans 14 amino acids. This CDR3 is CASSQDEGVETQYF. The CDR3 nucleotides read TGCGCCAGCAGCCAAGATGAGGGAGTGGAGACCCAGTACTTC.

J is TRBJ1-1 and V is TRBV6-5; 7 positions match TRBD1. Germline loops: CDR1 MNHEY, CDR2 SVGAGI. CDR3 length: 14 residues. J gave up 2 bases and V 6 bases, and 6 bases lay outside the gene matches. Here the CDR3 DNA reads TGTGCCAGCAGAAAACAGGGGTATAACACTGAAGCTTTCTTT. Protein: CASRKQGYNTEAFF.

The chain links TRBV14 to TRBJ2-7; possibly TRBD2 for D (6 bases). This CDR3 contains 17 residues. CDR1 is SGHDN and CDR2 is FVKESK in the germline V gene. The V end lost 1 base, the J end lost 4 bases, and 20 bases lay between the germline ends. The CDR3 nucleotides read TGTGCCAGCAGCCAAGTTCGACTAGGTCGAGCCAATTACGAGCAGTACTTC. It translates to CASSQVRLGRANYEQYF. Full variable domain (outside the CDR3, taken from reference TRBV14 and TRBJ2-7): EAGVTQFPSHSVIEKGQTVTLRCDPISGHDNLYWYRRVMGKEIKFLLHFVKESKQDESGMPNNRFLAERTGGTYSTLKVQPAELEDSGVYFCASSQVRLGRANYEQYFGPGTRLTVT.

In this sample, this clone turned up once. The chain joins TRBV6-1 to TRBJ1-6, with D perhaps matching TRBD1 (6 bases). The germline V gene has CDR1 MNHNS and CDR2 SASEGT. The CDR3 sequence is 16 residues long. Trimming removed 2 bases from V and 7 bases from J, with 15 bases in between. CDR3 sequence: CASSELQGSRNSPLHF. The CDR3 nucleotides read TGTGCCAGCAGTGAACTACAGGGAAGTCGGAATTCACCCCTCCACTTT.

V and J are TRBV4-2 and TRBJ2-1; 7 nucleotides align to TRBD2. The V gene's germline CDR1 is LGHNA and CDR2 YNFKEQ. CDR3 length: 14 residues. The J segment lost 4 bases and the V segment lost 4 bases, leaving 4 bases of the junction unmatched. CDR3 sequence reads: CASSLSGVYNEQFF. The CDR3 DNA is TGTGCCAGCAGCCTCAGCGGGGTATACAATGAGCAGTTCTTC.

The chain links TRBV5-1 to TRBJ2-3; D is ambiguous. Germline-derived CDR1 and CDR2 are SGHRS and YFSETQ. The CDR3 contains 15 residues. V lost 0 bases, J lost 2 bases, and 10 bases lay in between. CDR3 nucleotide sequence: TGCGCCAGCAGCTTGGCCGAGGTAGCCACAGATACGCAGTATTTT. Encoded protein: CASSLAEVATDTQYF.

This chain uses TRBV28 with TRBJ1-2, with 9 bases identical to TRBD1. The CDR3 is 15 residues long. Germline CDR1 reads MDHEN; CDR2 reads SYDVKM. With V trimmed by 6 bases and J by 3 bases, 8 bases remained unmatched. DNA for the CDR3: TGTGCCAGCAGGGGACAGGGTAGGGGAGACTATGGCTACACCTTC. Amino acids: CASRGQGRGDYGYTF.

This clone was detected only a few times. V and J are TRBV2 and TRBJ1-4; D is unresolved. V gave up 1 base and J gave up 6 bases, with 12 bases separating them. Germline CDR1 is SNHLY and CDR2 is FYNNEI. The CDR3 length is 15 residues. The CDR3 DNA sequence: TGTGCCAGCAGTGAAGTGGAGCGTCGGGATGAAAAACTGTTTTTT. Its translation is CASSEVERRDEKLFF.

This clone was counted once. The CDR3 nucleotides read TGTGCCAGCTCCACCGGAGGGCCCTATGGCTACACCTTC. This gives the protein CASSTGGPYGYTF. The J gene is TRBJ1-2, the V gene TRBV18; D not certain. This CDR3 has 13 residues. Germline V gene data show CDR1 as KGHSH and CDR2 as LQKENI. Trimming cost V 6 bases and J 4 bases, with 12 bases left between them.

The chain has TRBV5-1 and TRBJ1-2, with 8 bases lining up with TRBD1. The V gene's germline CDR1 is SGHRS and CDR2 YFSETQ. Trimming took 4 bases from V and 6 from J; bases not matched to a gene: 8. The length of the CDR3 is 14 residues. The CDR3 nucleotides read TGCGCCAGCAGCCCAGGGGGCGCAACCCATGGCTACACCTTC. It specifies CASSPGGATHGYTF.

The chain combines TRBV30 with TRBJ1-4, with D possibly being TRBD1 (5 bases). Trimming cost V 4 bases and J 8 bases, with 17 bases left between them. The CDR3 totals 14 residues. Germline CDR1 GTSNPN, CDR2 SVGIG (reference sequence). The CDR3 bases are TGTGCCTGGAACCAGGGTTCGAGGAAGGAAAAACTGTTTTTT. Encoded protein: CAWNQGSRKEKLFF.

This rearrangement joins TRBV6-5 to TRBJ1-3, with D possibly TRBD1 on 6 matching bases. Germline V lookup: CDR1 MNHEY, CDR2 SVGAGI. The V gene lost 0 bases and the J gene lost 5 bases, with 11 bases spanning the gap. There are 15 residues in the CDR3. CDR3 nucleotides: TGTGCCAGCAGTTACTCTCCGACAGGACGAAACACCATATATTTT. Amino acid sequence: CASSYSPTGRNTIYF.

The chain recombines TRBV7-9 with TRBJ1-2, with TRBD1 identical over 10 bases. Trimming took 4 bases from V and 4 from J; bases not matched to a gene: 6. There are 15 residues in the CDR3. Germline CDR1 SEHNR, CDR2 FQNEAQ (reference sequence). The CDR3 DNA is TGTGCCAGCAGCTCGACAGGGGGCAGGGCCTATGGCTACACCTTC. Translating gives CASSSTGGRAYGYTF.

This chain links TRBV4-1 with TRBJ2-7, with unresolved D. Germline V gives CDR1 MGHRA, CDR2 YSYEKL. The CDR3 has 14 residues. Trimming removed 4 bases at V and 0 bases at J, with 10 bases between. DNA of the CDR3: TGCGCCAGCAGCCTACACACGAACTCCTACGAGCAGTACTTC. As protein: CASSLHTNSYEQYF.

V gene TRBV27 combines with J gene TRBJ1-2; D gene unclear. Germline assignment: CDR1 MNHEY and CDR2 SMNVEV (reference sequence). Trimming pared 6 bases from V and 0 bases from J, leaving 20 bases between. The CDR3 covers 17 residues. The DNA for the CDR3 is TGTGCCAGCAGCTTTAAGCCTCCCTCCTTTGCTAACTATGGCTACACCTTC. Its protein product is CASSFKPPSFANYGYTF.

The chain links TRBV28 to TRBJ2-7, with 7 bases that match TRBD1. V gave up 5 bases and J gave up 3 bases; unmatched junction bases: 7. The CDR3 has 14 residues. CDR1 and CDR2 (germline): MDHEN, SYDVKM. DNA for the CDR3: TGTGCCAGCAGTCGGATGACAGGGAGCTACGAGCAGTACTTC. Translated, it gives CASSRMTGSYEQYF.

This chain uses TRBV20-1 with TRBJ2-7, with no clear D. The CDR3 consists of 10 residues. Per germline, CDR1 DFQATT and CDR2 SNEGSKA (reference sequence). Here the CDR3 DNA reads TGCAGCCTGAGTCCCCTCGAGCAGTACTTC. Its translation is CSLSPLEQYF.

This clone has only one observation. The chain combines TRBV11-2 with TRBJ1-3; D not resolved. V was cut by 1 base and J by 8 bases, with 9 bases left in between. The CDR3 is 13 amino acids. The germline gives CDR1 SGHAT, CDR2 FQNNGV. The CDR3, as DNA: TGTGCCAGCAGCTTAGGGCGGATGGACACCATATATTTT. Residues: CASSLGRMDTIYF.

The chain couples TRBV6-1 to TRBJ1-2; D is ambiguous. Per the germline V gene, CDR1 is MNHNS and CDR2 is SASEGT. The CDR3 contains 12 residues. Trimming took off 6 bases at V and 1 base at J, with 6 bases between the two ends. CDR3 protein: CASRLDNYGYTF. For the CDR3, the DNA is TGTGCCAGCAGACTAGATAACTATGGCTACACCTTC.

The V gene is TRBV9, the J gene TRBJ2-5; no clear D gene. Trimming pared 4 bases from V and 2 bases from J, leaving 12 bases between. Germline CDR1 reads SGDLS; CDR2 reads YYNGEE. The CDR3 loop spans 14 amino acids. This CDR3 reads CASSISRGQETQYF. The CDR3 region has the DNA TGTGCCAGCAGCATCTCCAGAGGACAAGAGACCCAGTACTTC.

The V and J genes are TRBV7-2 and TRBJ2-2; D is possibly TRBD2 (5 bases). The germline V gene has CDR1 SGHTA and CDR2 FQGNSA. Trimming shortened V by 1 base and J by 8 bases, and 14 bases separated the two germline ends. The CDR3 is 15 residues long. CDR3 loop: CASSLGFGDLGELFF. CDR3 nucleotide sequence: TGTGCCAGCAGCTTAGGTTTCGGGGATTTGGGGGAGCTGTTTTTT.